This T cell receptor (beta chain) appears in the sequencing data of a study of T cell responses to AZD1222 COVID-19 vaccine listed by TCRdb under 2021. Regarding the complete study: AZD1222 recipients given second doses at about 4 weeks or at about 12 weeks were pooled, since spike-specific TCR depth and breadth were not found to differ between the two schedules. TCR sequencing covered some 240 trial participants: 207 given two doses of AZD1222 and 26 given two doses of MenACWY control vaccine. Trial participants were enrolled by age into subgroups of 18-55, 56-69 and 70-plus years, and roughly 160, 29 and 62 TCR-sequenced participants, respectively, were included in these subgroups. What the study reported, not specific to this receptor: The 56-69-year group was small, and its depth increase did not reach significance, likely because of low power. Participants were mostly white British, with more females than males. The authors suggested clonal diversity may have been underestimated. Reportedly, almost half of the unique spike-specific TCRs recognized epitopes lying outside the regions that are mutated in the B.1.351 and B.1.1.7 variants. After two AZD1222 doses, spike-specific TCR breadth and depth were significantly higher than at day 0 and than in MenACWY recipients. CD4 TCRs associated with the vaccine covered the entire spike protein, and the dominant responses were in regions 160-218 and 743-854. No day 14 peak-response samples were available, so repertoires were characterized only after the peak T cell response. Conclusions about previously exposed vaccinees were limited because only a handful of AZD1222 recipients were SARS-CoV-2 seropositive at baseline.

Comment on this clone: Its antigen remains undetermined. Per-base qualities were not stored, and no clone one base away is much larger.

The V end loses 5 bases and the J end loses 4 bases, and a stretch of 15 bases separates them. The CDR3 sequence holds 16 residues, the cysteine and phenylalanine included. The entry retains the CDR3 DNA only, 48 bases that are in frame from base 1. In the germline V gene, CDR1 corresponds to SGHAT and CDR2 to FQNNGV. The CDR3 regions of human TCRbeta chains were subjected to immunosequencing. As for the authors' bioinformatics: TCRs in the repertoires were matched against a reference library of SARS-CoV-2-specific TCRs that had been generated with the MIRA antigen-specificity platform. Breadth was defined as the fraction of unique TCRs that were SARS-CoV-2-associated, and depth was defined as the fraction of total T cells that were SARS-CoV-2-associated. Using the MIRA data, each spike-specific TCR was mapped to the spike region that the TCR reacts to and placed in a CD4 or CD8 class. Log10-transformed breadth and depth values were compared by one-way ANOVA with Sidak's multiple comparisons tests. Imported from immuneACCESS, the table was reduced by TCRdb to in-frame sequences with V and J called. These copies leave out some clones; in studies compared against another copy, an unresolved V gene accounts for under half, and the cause of the remainder is not known. That table furnishes V, J and clone size, whereas the DNA furnished D and trimming. This sample is represented by around 130,000 clones; about 90% of them were singletons. Of the sample, under 9.5% falls within the top ten clones.

According to the study, the label for this sample's time point signals: baseline before first vaccination. The vaccinee samples were drawn from two UK trials, COV001 and COV002, one of which was a single-blind randomized controlled phase 2/3 trial testing AZD1222 (ChAdOx1 nCoV-19) in healthy adults. For TCRbeta chain sequencing, PBMC samples were collected from trial participants at day 0 and at day 28 after the second dose. The receptor comes from an adult in good health. The input for sequencing was peripheral blood, taken on day 0 of AZD1222 vaccination. Recombination joined TRBV11-2 with TRBJ1-6; a tentative D call is TRBD1 (5 bases match). The CDR3 sequence is CASSPRGTEYNSPLHF. The DNA sequence is given as TGTGCCAGCAGCCCCCGGGGGACGGAGTATAATTCACCCCTCCACTTT.